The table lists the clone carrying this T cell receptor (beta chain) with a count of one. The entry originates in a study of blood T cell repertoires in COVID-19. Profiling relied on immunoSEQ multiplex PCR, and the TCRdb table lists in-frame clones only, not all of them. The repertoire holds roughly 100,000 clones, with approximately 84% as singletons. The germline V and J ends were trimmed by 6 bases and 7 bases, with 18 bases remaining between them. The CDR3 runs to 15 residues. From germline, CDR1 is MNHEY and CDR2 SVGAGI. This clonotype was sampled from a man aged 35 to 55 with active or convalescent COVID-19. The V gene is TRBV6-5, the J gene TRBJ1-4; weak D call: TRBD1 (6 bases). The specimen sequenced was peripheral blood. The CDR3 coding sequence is TGTGCCAGCAGCCCAGGGGCAGGGCGGAGTGAAAAACTGTTTTTT. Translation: CASSPGAGRSEKLFF.